This entry features one T cell receptor (beta chain) sequence. This sample includes further DNA sequences coding for the same CDR3. TCRdb's copy holds only in-frame clones and misses some; the assay was immunoSEQ multiplex PCR. The table includes more than 2,000,000 clones, 85% to 95% detected once. The data were taken from a study of shared clonotypes between healthy human individuals. This receptor was obtained from a man in his late teens or twenties in good health. Some clones in this sample may be carry-over from other donors' samples. The sample was naive CD4+ T cells from PBMCs. Subset meaning: CD45RA+ positively selected.

The CDR3 reads CASSFRTSGSYNEQFF. DNA of the CDR3: TGTGCCAGCAGTTTCCGGACTAGCGGATCCTACAATGAGCAGTTCTTC. The V call is TRBV27, the J call TRBJ2-1, with 10 bases identical to TRBD2. The CDR3 has 16 residues. The germline CDR1 and CDR2 sequences are MNHEY and SMNVEV (reference sequence). J lost 1 base, V lost 3 bases, and 3 bases had no gene match.